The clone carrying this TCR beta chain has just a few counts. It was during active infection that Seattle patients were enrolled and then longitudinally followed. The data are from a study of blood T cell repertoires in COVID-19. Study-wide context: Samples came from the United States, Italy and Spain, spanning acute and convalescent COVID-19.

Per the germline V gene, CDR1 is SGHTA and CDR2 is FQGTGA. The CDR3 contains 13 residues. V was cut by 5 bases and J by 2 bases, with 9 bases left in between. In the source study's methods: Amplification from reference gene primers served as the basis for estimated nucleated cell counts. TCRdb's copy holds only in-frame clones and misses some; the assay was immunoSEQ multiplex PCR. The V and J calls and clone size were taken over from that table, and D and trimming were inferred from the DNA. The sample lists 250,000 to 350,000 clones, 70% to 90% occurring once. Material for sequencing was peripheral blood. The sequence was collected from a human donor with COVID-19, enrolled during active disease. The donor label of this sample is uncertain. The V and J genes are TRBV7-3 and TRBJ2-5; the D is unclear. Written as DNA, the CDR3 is TGTGCCAGCAGCGGCGGTGGGCAAGAGACCCAGTACTTC. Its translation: CASSGGGQETQYF.